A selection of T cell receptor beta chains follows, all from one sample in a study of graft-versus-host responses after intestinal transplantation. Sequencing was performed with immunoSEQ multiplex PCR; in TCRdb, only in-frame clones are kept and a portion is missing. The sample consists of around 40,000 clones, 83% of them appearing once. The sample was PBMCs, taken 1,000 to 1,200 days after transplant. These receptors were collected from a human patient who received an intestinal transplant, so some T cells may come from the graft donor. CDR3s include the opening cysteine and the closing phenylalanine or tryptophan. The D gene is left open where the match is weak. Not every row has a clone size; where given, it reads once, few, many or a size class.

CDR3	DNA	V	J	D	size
CSVEGERRDEQYF	TGCAGCGTTGAGGGGGAACGCAGGGACGAGCAGTACTTC	TRBV29-1	TRBJ2-7	.	.
CASSGTGGTGELFF	TGTGCCAGCAGTGGGACAGGAGGCACCGGGGAGCTGTTTTTT	TRBV11-3	TRBJ2-2	TRBD1	few
CASSFLTEAFF	TGTGCCAGCAGCTTTCTAACTGAAGCTTTCTTT	TRBV7-9	TRBJ1-1	.	.
CAWSTGPPGTQYF	TGTGCCTGGAGTACGGGACCCCCAGGTACGCAGTATTTT	TRBV30	TRBJ2-3	.	.
CASSLQEGTGNSPLHF	TGTGCCAGCAGTTTACAAGAGGGGACAGGGAATTCACCCCTCCACTTT	TRBV28	TRBJ1-6	TRBD1	few
CASKGPALPNEQFF	TGTGCCAGCAAGGGCCCCGCCCTTCCCAATGAGCAGTTCTTC	TRBV2	TRBJ2-1	.	.
CATSADRVKGEAQYF	TGTGCCACCAGCGCCGACAGGGTCAAGGGAGAGGCCCAGTACTTC	TRBV15	TRBJ2-5	TRBD1	once
CASSPSVPSEAFF	TGTGCCAGCAGCCCTAGCGTCCCGTCTGAAGCTTTCTTT	TRBV7-9	TRBJ1-1	.	.
CATLGEVYGYTF	TGTGCCACGTTAGGAGAGGTTTATGGCTACACCTTC	TRBV10-3	TRBJ1-2	.	.
CASRLQGIGNSPLHF	TGTGCCAGCAGGTTACAGGGGATTGGGAATTCACCCCTCCACTTT	TRBV6-5	TRBJ1-6	TRBD1	once
CASSPPSETQYF	TGTGCCAGCAGCCCCCCGTCCGAGACCCAGTACTTC	TRBV7-8	TRBJ2-5	.	once
CASSTGTSGSRTDTQYF	TGTGCCAGCAGCACCGGTACTAGCGGGAGCCGCACAGATACGCAGTATTTT	TRBV11-1	TRBJ2-3	TRBD2	once
CASSLIHQHPYF	TGTGCCAGCAGCTTAATACACCAACATCCGTACTTC	TRBV7-2	TRBJ2-7	.	few
CASSGQGRSTDTQYF	TGTGCCAGCAGCGGACAGGGTCGGAGCACAGATACGCAGTATTTT	TRBV27	TRBJ2-3	TRBD1	.
CASSQGGGRPQFF	TGTGCCAGCAGTCAAGGGGGGGGGCGCCCGCAGTTCTTC	TRBV7-2	TRBJ2-1	.	.
CASRLRSEQREFF	TGTGCCAGCAGACTTCGGTCAGAACAGAGGGAGTTCTTC	TRBV27	TRBJ2-1	.	.
CASSLEEGRGQPQHF	TGTGCCAGCAGCTTGGAGGAAGGACGGGGTCAGCCCCAGCATTTT	TRBV5-5	TRBJ1-5	.	.
CASRHDREKLFF	TGTGCCAGCAGACATGACAGGGAAAAACTGTTTTTT	TRBV28	TRBJ1-4	.	.
CAISPGREEAFF	TGTGCCATCAGTCCGGGACGTGAGGAAGCTTTCTTT	TRBV10-3	TRBJ1-1	.	.
CASSEEAATNEKLFF	TGTGCCAGCAGCGAAGAGGCAGCAACTAATGAAAAACTGTTTTTT	TRBV9	TRBJ1-4	.	.
CASSIAETWTGGWSTEAFF	TGTGCCAGTAGTATAGCAGAGACATGGACAGGGGGCTGGAGCACTGAAGCTTTCTTT	TRBV19	TRBJ1-1	TRBD1	once
CASSLGLQGNYGYTF	TGTGCCAGCAGCTTGGGGCTACAGGGGAACTATGGCTACACCTTC	TRBV5-6	TRBJ1-2	TRBD1	.
CASRSDGPSTDTQYF	TGCGCCAGCCGATCGGACGGACCTAGCACAGATACGCAGTATTTT	TRBV5-1	TRBJ2-3	.	.
CASNGAFTGDTQYF	TGTGCCAGCAATGGGGCCTTTACCGGGGATACGCAGTATTTT	TRBV4-2	TRBJ2-3	.	once
CASSLEAGSSYEQYF	TGTGCCAGCAGCTTAGAGGCAGGGTCCTCCTACGAGCAGTACTTC	TRBV11-1	TRBJ2-7	.	.
CASSGGTYSYEQYF	TGTGCCAGCAGTGGCGGGACTTACTCCTACGAGCAGTACTTC	TRBV2	TRBJ2-7	.	.